The rows below give T cell receptor beta chains drawn from one sample of a study of blood T cell repertoires in COVID-19. Clones were read by immunoSEQ multiplex PCR, and TCRdb kept only the in-frame ones, dropping some. The sample records some 83,000 clones, about four fifths being singletons. Sample: peripheral blood. The receptors derive from a human donor in a cohort sampled during active COVID-19. Both conserved end residues are trimmed from each CDR3. Clone sizes are given selectively: once, few, many, or a class where the clone is expanded.

clone_size | j_call | v_call | cdr3_aa
few | TRBJ1-1 | TRBV18 | ASSPSGREGAF
few | TRBJ2-7 | TRBV4-1 | ASSHQTSGGRNEQY
. | TRBJ2-3 | TRBV7-3 | ASSFQRGGSDTQY
. | TRBJ2-1 | TRBV5-1 | ASTIAGALTYNEQF
. | TRBJ2-3 | TRBV6-1 | ASSERGITDTQY
. | TRBJ1-2 | TRBV6-6 | ASSRGQGGYT
. | TRBJ1-3 | TRBV14 | ASSQNTVPIY
once | TRBJ2-3 | TRBV6-2/TRBV6-3 | ASSYIPSDTQY
. | TRBJ2-1 | TRBV3-1/TRBV3-2 | ASSQEGLAGGEQF
. | TRBJ1-2 | TRBV5-4 | ASSSPIRDYGYT
. | TRBJ1-6 | TRBV3-1/TRBV3-2 | ASSQRGGDSPLH
once | TRBJ2-3 | TRBV7-2 | ASSFSGLTQY
. | TRBJ1-2 | TRBV28 | ASSTRELNYGYT
. | TRBJ1-5 | TRBV7-2 | ASRKTVNSNQPQH
. | TRBJ1-1 | TRBV5-1 | ASSTDRRANTEAF
. | TRBJ1-1 | TRBV5-1 | ASSFSGSGNTEAF
. | TRBJ2-7 | TRBV28 | ASSFSGQGAYEQY
. | TRBJ2-2 | TRBV9 | ASSVVPRGNTGELF
. | TRBJ1-6 | TRBV7-9 | ASSLRVRNSPLH
. | TRBJ1-1 | TRBV19 | ATRGRIMAF
. | TRBJ2-3 | TRBV30 | AWCGGGGGGRSDTQY
. | TRBJ2-3 | TRBV4-2 | ASSTGTRGVDTQY
. | TRBJ2-3 | TRBV4-2 | ASSPTGGTQY
once | TRBJ2-3 | TRBV5-6 | ASSLWRGDTQY
. | TRBJ2-1 | TRBV29-1 | SHAAHLAGAYNEQF
. | TRBJ1-1 | TRBV7-3 | ASRRQGSGLTEAF
. | TRBJ2-5 | TRBV7-2 | ASSIQTSGGPLQETQY
. | TRBJ2-5 | TRBV5-1 | ASSPRSGIQETQY
. | TRBJ1-5 | TRBV7-9 | ASSFGTGLQPQH
. | TRBJ2-5 | TRBV5-1 | ASSRLPGTGGETQY
. | TRBJ1-5 | TRBV7-2 | ASSLGQGEPQH
. | TRBJ2-1 | TRBV6-5 | ASIPGGSYNEQF
once | TRBJ2-2 | TRBV28 | ASSVYRTNTGELF
. | TRBJ2-7 | TRBV5-4 | ASSTRDRGHEQY
. | TRBJ2-1 | TRBV11-1 | ASSWEAGGWEQF
once | TRBJ1-1 | TRBV21-1 | ARTTGTDYMNTEAF
many | TRBJ1-2 | TRBV11-2 | ASSHDPNLSYGYT
. | TRBJ1-1 | TRBV18 | ASSLMQGEVGNTEAF
. | TRBJ2-3 | TRBV6-5 | ASRLGGFGADTQY
. | TRBJ1-2 | TRBV15 | ATSDTPYGYT
. | TRBJ1-4 | TRBV15 | ATSRNDRGTNEKLF
once | TRBJ1-5 | TRBV24-1 | ATSSTRGRINQPQH
few | TRBJ2-3 | TRBV2 | ASSSPDRGSDTQY
. | TRBJ1-4 | TRBV7-3 | ASIVLDREIYEKLF
. | TRBJ2-7 | TRBV20-1 | SARDAASDR
few | TRBJ1-5 | TRBV19 | ASSVTGGDQPQH
. | TRBJ2-1 | TRBV21-1 | ASSKFKQGSSYNEQF